This record concerns one T cell receptor beta chain sequence. What it binds is unknown. A much more abundant neighbour one base away suggests this may be a read error. Trimming left V 2 bases short and J 0 bases short, with 7 bases between. The CDR3 consists of 14 residues. The germline CDR1 and CDR2 sequences are SEHNR and FQNEAQ (reference sequence). This entry comes from a study of read filtering for tumor transcriptome and immune sequencing. Study-level background: Transcriptome libraries were built from DNase-treated RNA. TCR-mapped reads were about 4 to 11 million with IR-seq versus about 85 to 1,300 with RNA-seq. Study-level findings and limits: Sorted CD138-negative bone marrow cells were not purified T cells. IR-seq captured clonotypes deeper and more reliably than RNA-seq.

From 400 to 450 ng of RNA, a library with molecular barcoded alpha/delta and beta/gamma adaptors was made. From the reads, TCRdb called clonotypes with MiXCR, one entry per CDR3 protein. The repertoire holds 30,000 to 50,000 distinct CDR3 sequences, about 11% seen once, with about 35% in the top ten. This rearrangement joins TRBV7-9 to TRBJ2-5, with TRBD1 as a possible D gene (6 bases). This clonotype was obtained from a donor at least 40 years old with multiple myeloma. Sequenced sample: a population of CD138-negative cells sorted from bone marrow. CDR3 in DNA: TGTGCCAGCAGCTTACGGGACAACCAAGAGACCCAGTACTTC. Protein sequence: CASSLRDNQETQYF.